The text below deals with one T cell receptor (beta chain). Its antigen is currently unknown. In the same sample, other DNA sequences code for this CDR3. The source of the sample is a study of cytomegalovirus exposure and HLA in healthy donors. Study-level results: Later analysis suggested links between common viral pathogens and several top significant clusters. A later analysis showed TCR association rates differing by HLA locus, peaking at DRB1 and lowest at HLA-C. A previous analysis found most TCR beta V segments productive roughly 87% or roughly 30% of the time. The records held CMV serostatus as the only immune exposure information.

The PCR employed 60 Vbeta primers together with 13 Jbeta primers. Assay used: immunoSEQ multiplex PCR; TCRdb lists only in-frame clones, some missing. This table has around 200,000 clones, almost 80% appearing once. CDR1 is SGDLS and CDR2 is YYNGEE in the germline V gene. Trimming cost V 2 bases and J 5 bases; bases outside gene matches: 2. The CDR3 covers 13 residues. The TCR comes from a woman aged 18-29 years in good health and CMV-seronegative. J is TRBJ2-5 and V is TRBV9; 8 bases align to TRBD1. Sequencing was performed on PBMCs. The CDR3 nucleotides are TGTGCCAGCAGCGTCAGGGGGCAGGAGACCCAGTACTTC. It specifies CASSVRGQETQYF.